Shown below are 32 T cell receptor beta chains from a single sample sequenced in a study of blood T cell repertoires in COVID-19 (dated by TCRdb to the early 2020s). To prepare the library, the immunoSEQ multiplex PCR assay was applied. TCRdb obtained this table from immuneACCESS and retained in-frame rearrangements with V and J assigned. These tables miss some clones; where compared with another copy, unresolved V genes account for less than half of the shortfall, and the remainder is unexplained. This sample has about 190,000 clones in its table, and roughly 84% of those were observed once. The ten largest clones represent approximately 3% of the sample. Sequencing input: PBMCs or T cells enriched from blood (not recorded which). All receptors derive from a woman in her thirties who had recovered from COVID-19.

This chain connects TRBV7-6 to TRBJ2-6; no firm D call. Per the germline V gene, CDR1 is SGHVS and CDR2 is FNYEAQ. Trimming cost V 1 base and J 0 bases, with 13 bases left between them. The length of the CDR3 is 18 residues. DNA for the CDR3: TGTGCCAGCAGCTTAGTGAAGCGCCAGAGCTCTGGGGCCAACGTCCTGACTTTC. Its translation: CASSLVKRQSSGANVLTF.

The gene calls are TRBV5-1 and TRBJ1-2; 7 nucleotides align to TRBD1. Trimming removed 4 bases from V and 7 bases from J; junction bases left unmatched: 13. CDR3 size: 15 residues. CDR1 and CDR2 from the germline V gene are SGHRS and YFSETQ. The DNA for the CDR3 is TGCGCCAGCAGCGTACCGGGACAGCGGCCTTCTGGCTACACCTTC. Encoded protein: CASSVPGQRPSGYTF.

DNA for the CDR3: TGTGCCAGTTCAGAGTACACCGGGACCTACGAGCAGTACGTC. Translated, it gives CASSEYTGTYEQYV. The gene calls are TRBV7-9 and TRBJ2-7; tentative D call: TRBD2 (5 bases). This CDR3 comprises 14 residues. The V gene's germline CDR1 is SEHNR and CDR2 FQNEAQ (reference sequence). Trimming stripped 9 bases from V and 2 bases from J, with 17 bases between.

The J gene is TRBJ1-2, the V gene TRBV5-6, with 7 bases identical to TRBD1. V shed 5 bases, J shed 5 bases, and the junction held 12 bases outside the gene matches. In germline, CDR1 is SGHDT, CDR2 YYEEEE. The CDR3 covers 15 residues. The DNA of the CDR3 is TGTGCCAGCAGAATAGGACAGGCCAGCTTATATGGCTACACCTTC. Its translation is CASRIGQASLYGYTF.

The rearrangement joins TRBV6-5 to TRBJ1-1; 9 positions match TRBD1. The CDR3 loop spans 15 amino acids. The V gene end was trimmed by 11 bases and the J gene end by 1 base; junction bases not matched to a gene: 11. In germline, CDR1 is MNHEY, CDR2 SVGAGI. The CDR3 DNA reads as TGTGCCTCCTCGGAACAGGGGGCGGGGAACACTGAAGCTTTCTTT. This translates into CASSEQGAGNTEAFF.

The V and J genes are TRBV7-9 and TRBJ2-3; D is uncertain. V gave up 7 bases and J gave up 6 bases, with 17 bases separating them. The germline V gene encodes CDR1 SEHNR and CDR2 FQNEAQ (reference sequence). There are 14 residues in the CDR3. The CDR3 is CASKFRPVEDTQYF. The CDR3 bases are TGTGCCAGCAAGTTCCGACCGGTGGAGGATACGCAGTATTTT.

V is TRBV11-2 and J is TRBJ2-1; 15 nucleotides agree with TRBD2. The CDR3 covers 17 residues. The ends lost 4 bases at V and 8 bases at J; junction bases unmatched: 9. Germline V gene data show CDR1 as SGHAT and CDR2 as FQNNGV. The CDR3 spells CASSSGLAGGPWDEQFF. CDR3 coding DNA: TGTGCCAGCAGCTCAGGACTAGCGGGAGGGCCTTGGGATGAGCAGTTCTTC.

The chain carries TRBV7-2 and TRBJ1-2, with no clear D. V lost 1 base and J 1 base, leaving 10 bases between the germline ends. Germline V lookup: CDR1 SGHTA, CDR2 FQGNSA. CDR3 length: 15 residues. CDR3 loop: CASSLEFGGNYGYTF. CDR3 DNA: TGTGCCAGCAGCTTAGAGTTCGGTGGTAACTATGGCTACACCTTC. Supplemented by reference TRBV7-2 and TRBJ1-2, the full variable domain reads GAGVSQSPSNKVTEKGKDVELRCDPISGHTALYWYRQSLGQGLEFLIYFQGNSAPDKSGLPSDRFSAERTGGSVSTLTIQRTQQEDSAVYLCASSLEFGGNYGYTFGSGTRLTVV.

This chain connects TRBV29-1 to TRBJ2-5; a possible D gene is TRBD1 (6 bases). Germline V gene data show CDR1 as SQVTM and CDR2 as ANQGSEA. The CDR3 runs 12 residues. V lost 5 bases and J lost 1, with 8 bases in between. This chain's CDR3 is CSVWGPQETQYF. DNA of the CDR3: TGCAGCGTTTGGGGGCCCCAAGAGACCCAGTACTTC.

In this sample, this clone turned up once. The chain couples TRBV27 to TRBJ2-2, with 9 bases identical to TRBD2. Per the germline V gene, CDR1 is MNHEY and CDR2 is SMNVEV (reference sequence). The CDR3 is 19 amino acids. The V segment lost 5 bases and the J segment 6 bases; nucleotides outside the gene matches: 19. The CDR3 here is CASSARGTSPSIGAGELFF. DNA for the CDR3: TGTGCCAGCAGTGCGCGGGGGACTAGCCCCTCTATCGGGGCCGGGGAGCTGTTTTTT.

In regard to this clone: Other DNA sequences from this sample encode an identical CDR3 as well. The chain recombines TRBV5-1 with TRBJ2-2; the match to TRBD1 covers 9 bases. This CDR3 comprises 16 residues. Unmatched junction bases numbered 9, after V lost 7 bases and J lost 2 bases. Germline loops: CDR1 SGHRS, CDR2 YFSETQ. The DNA of the CDR3 is TGCGCCAGCCGGGACAGGGCTCTAGAAAACACCGGGGAGCTGTTTTTT. Protein: CASRDRALENTGELFF.

The chain is built from TRBV7-9 and TRBJ1-2, with 9 nucleotides matching TRBD1. CDR3 length: 15 residues. With 1 base clipped from V and 2 bases from J, the junction kept 2 bases outside the gene matches. Germline V lookup: CDR1 SEHNR, CDR2 FQNEAQ (reference sequence). The CDR3 DNA sequence: TGTGCCAGCAGCTTAGAAACAGGGGGCAACTATGGCTACACCTTC. Amino acids: CASSLETGGNYGYTF.

This chain links TRBV27 with TRBJ2-3; tentatively, D is TRBD1 (6 bases). The CDR3 has 16 amino acids. The V and J ends lost 3 bases and 1 base respectively, with 14 bases between them. Germline V lookup: CDR1 MNHEY, CDR2 SMNVEV (reference sequence). CDR3 loop: CASSFGAQGRTDTQYF. CDR3 DNA sequence: TGTGCCAGCAGTTTTGGGGCGCAGGGGCGCACAGATACGCAGTATTTT.

This clone was found once. The chain is built from TRBV27 and TRBJ2-6; 8 nucleotides match TRBD1. Germline V gives CDR1 MNHEY, CDR2 SMNVEV (reference sequence). The trim removed 5 bases at V and 4 bases at J, leaving 13 bases unmatched. This CDR3 region has 18 residues. Here the CDR3 reads CASSLTSTGVEGANVLTF. CDR3 DNA sequence: TGTGCCAGCAGTCTCACATCGACAGGGGTGGAGGGGGCCAACGTCCTGACTTTC.

The CDR3 sequence: CASSVADRGYEQYF. DNA for the CDR3: TGTGCCAGCAGCGTAGCGGACAGGGGCTACGAGCAGTACTTC. The chain has TRBV9 and TRBJ2-7; 9 bases map to TRBD1. After removal of 0 bases from V and 3 bases from J, the junction contained 1 base not matched to a gene. The CDR3 is made up of 14 amino acids. Germline V gene data show CDR1 as SGDLS and CDR2 as YYNGEE.

The genes are TRBV11-1 and TRBJ2-2; D remains ambiguous. Germline lookup yields CDR1 SGHAT and CDR2 FQDESV (reference sequence). Between the trimmed V and J ends, which lost 7 bases and 3 bases, there was a span of 9 bases. The CDR3 has 13 residues. The CDR3 nucleotides read TGTGCCAGCATTAACACGTACACCGGGGAGCTGTTTTTT. It is translated as CASINTYTGELFF.

This sequence joins TRBV28 and TRBJ1-1; D call uncertain. With 7 bases removed from V and 4 bases from J, the gap between germline ends came to 10 bases. CDR1 MDHEN and CDR2 SYDVKM come from the germline V gene. The CDR3 is 12 residues long. CDR3 sequence: CASKLVGTEAFF. CDR3 nucleotides: TGTGCCAGCAAATTGGTCGGCACTGAAGCTTTCTTT.

V usage is TRBV2 and J usage is TRBJ1-5; D is perhaps TRBD1 (6 bases). The germline CDR1 and CDR2 sequences are SNHLY and FYNNEI. Trimming removed 5 bases from V and 5 bases from J, with 19 bases in between. The CDR3 is made up of 16 amino acids. The CDR3 nucleotides are TGTGCCAGCAGTCTGCTGGGGGCAAACACAGATCAGCCCCAGCATTTT. It specifies CASSLLGANTDQPQHF.

The chain is built from TRBV7-8 and TRBJ1-2; no definite D call. V lost 4 bases, J lost 6 bases, and 3 bases lay in between. Germline V gene data show CDR1 as SGHVS and CDR2 as FQNEAQ. CDR3 length equals 10 residues. The CDR3 is CASSSNGYTF. The DNA for the CDR3 is TGTGCCAGCAGCTCCAATGGCTACACCTTC.

This chain joins TRBV21-1 and TRBJ2-3; the table's D call, TRBD2, was not checked against the DNA. TRBV21-1 is a pseudogene. The CDR3 consists of 16 residues. The CDR3 DNA is TGTGCCAGCAGCAAAGCGACTAGCGGGACCACAGATACGCAGTATTTT. This codes for CASSKATSGTTDTQYF.

This clone was found many times. V is TRBV5-1 and J is TRBJ2-1; the match to TRBD1 covers 11 bases. Germline V gives CDR1 SGHRS, CDR2 YFSETQ. Trimming cost V 4 bases and J 6 bases; bases outside gene matches: 6. The CDR3 has 15 residues. The CDR3 DNA follows: TGCGCCAGCAGCGGGGGACAGGGGGATGGCAATGAGCAGTTCTTC. Its protein is CASSGGQGDGNEQFF.

The chain has TRBV13 and TRBJ2-7; D is ambiguous. This CDR3 has 12 residues. Germline CDR1 reads PRHDT; CDR2 reads FYEKMQ (reference sequence). V was shortened by 2 bases and J by 6 bases, with 8 bases between the two germline ends. The CDR3 spells CASSLLRSEQYV. CDR3 DNA: TGTGCCAGCAGCTTATTGAGGTCCGAGCAGTACGTC.

This sequence joins TRBV5-1 and TRBJ1-2, with TRBD1 matching over 8 bases. The CDR3 runs to 16 residues. V gave up 2 bases and J gave up 4 bases; unmatched junction bases: 10. Per germline, CDR1 SGHRS and CDR2 YFSETQ. DNA for the CDR3: TGCGCCAGCAGCTTACCTTCAGGGGGCGACGGCTATGGCTACACCTTC. It codes for CASSLPSGGDGYGYTF.

The count of this clone is one. The chain has TRBV10-3 and TRBJ1-6; 10 bases are a match to TRBD1. The CDR3 spans 15 residues. CDR1 and CDR2 (germline): ENHRY, SYGVKD. The J segment lost 8 bases and the V segment lost 6 bases, leaving 7 bases of the junction unmatched. The CDR3 reads CAIRPDRGLDSPLHF. DNA for the CDR3: TGTGCCATCAGACCAGACAGGGGGCTTGATTCACCCCTCCACTTT.

The rearrangement joins TRBV13 to TRBJ1-6; TRBD1 matches 7 bases. The germline V gene has CDR1 PRHDT and CDR2 FYEKMQ (reference sequence). V dropped 2 bases and J dropped 7; count of bases not matched to a gene: 5. This CDR3 contains 15 residues. Here the CDR3 reads CASSLRGPGNSPLHF. The CDR3 DNA sequence: TGTGCCAGCAGCTTAAGGGGGCCGGGGAATTCACCCCTCCACTTT.

The chain couples TRBV20-1 to TRBJ2-7; possibly TRBD2 for D (6 bases). Germline values: CDR1 DFQATT, CDR2 SNEGSKA (reference sequence). The CDR3 loop spans 12 amino acids. Trimming removed 3 bases at V and 3 bases at J, with 9 bases between. CDR3 protein: CSASWGDYEQYV. DNA of the CDR3: TGCAGTGCTAGTTGGGGGGACTACGAGCAGTACGTC.

The chain has TRBV10-3 and TRBJ2-1, with unresolved D. Trimming shortened V by 3 bases and J by 4 bases, and 13 bases separated the two germline ends. This CDR3 has 15 amino acids. Germline V gene lookup returns CDR1 ENHRY and CDR2 SYGVKD. DNA of the CDR3: TGTGCCATCAGTGACGCTAACTCGATATACAATGAGCAGTTCTTC. Its translation: CAISDANSIYNEQFF.

The chain joins TRBV28 to TRBJ2-5; 10 nucleotides line up with TRBD1. Germline assignment: CDR1 MDHEN and CDR2 SYDVKM. V shed 6 bases, J shed 5 bases, and the junction held 9 bases outside the gene matches. This CDR3 has 15 residues. This chain's CDR3 is CASSYGDRGLETQYF. The CDR3 coding sequence is TGTGCCAGCAGCTACGGAGACAGGGGGCTTGAGACCCAGTACTTC.

The V and J genes are TRBV19 and TRBJ1-2; maybe TRBD1 (6 bases). CDR1 and CDR2 from the germline V gene are LNHDA and SQIVND (reference sequence). There are 13 residues in the CDR3. Between the trimmed V and J ends, which lost 5 bases and 2 bases, there was a span of 9 bases. Here the CDR3 reads CASSATGNYGYTF. Here the CDR3 DNA reads TGTGCCAGTAGTGCAACAGGGAACTATGGCTACACCTTC.

The chain joins TRBV7-2 to TRBJ1-4; 8 nucleotides agree with TRBD1. With 5 bases clipped from V and 5 bases from J, the junction kept 10 bases outside the gene matches. The CDR3 contains 16 residues. Germline CDR1 and CDR2: SGHTA and FQGNSA. CDR3 in amino acids: CASSPDRERLNEKLFF. In DNA, the CDR3 is TGTGCCAGCAGCCCGGACAGGGAGCGACTAAATGAAAAACTGTTTTTT.

This clone was recorded many times. The chain couples TRBV2 to TRBJ1-2; D is unresolved. The germline V gene encodes CDR1 SNHLY and CDR2 FYNNEI. Trimming removed 6 bases from V and 8 bases from J, with 37 bases in between. CDR3 length: 20 amino acids. The CDR3 reads CASSDDTGFFPSELRGGYTF. Written as DNA, the CDR3 is TGTGCCAGCAGCGACGATACGGGGTTTTTTCCATCTGAGCTGCGCGGGGGCTACACCTTC.

The CDR3 sequence: CASSLGPGPSNQPQHF. CDR3 DNA sequence: TGCGCCAGCAGCTTGGGCCCAGGGCCTAGCAATCAGCCCCAGCATTTT. V and J are TRBV5-1 and TRBJ1-5; the D gene is possibly TRBD1 (5 bases). The CDR3 loop spans 16 amino acids. Looked up from germline, CDR1 is SGHRS and CDR2 is YFSETQ. V was pared by 0 bases and J by 0 bases, with 10 bases between.